This T cell receptor beta chain was identified in a study of response to subunit inactivated influenza vaccine. Study-level findings and limits: With each seasonal influenza vaccination, the authors suggested, few new T cells are recruited.

Using its own MiXCR run on the RT-PCR reads, TCRdb lists one record per CDR3 protein. The table shows some 500,000 distinct CDR3 sequences, with 10% to 15% occurring only once. This clonotype was recorded many times. The antigen is not known. J was trimmed by 0 bases and V by 4 bases; bases with no gene match: 8. CDR1 MNHEY and CDR2 SVGEGT come from the germline V gene. This CDR3 has 16 amino acids. Sequencing was performed on PBMCs from blood, taken about 40 days after vaccination. The TCR sequence derives from a man aged 45-65 years who received an inactivated influenza vaccine. J is TRBJ2-7 and V is TRBV6-2 or TRBV6-3, with 8 bases fitting TRBD1. The CDR3 region has the DNA TGTGCCAGCAGTTCGTTCAGGGACAGGAGCTCCTACGAGCAGTACTTC. It is translated as CASSSFRDRSSYEQYF.